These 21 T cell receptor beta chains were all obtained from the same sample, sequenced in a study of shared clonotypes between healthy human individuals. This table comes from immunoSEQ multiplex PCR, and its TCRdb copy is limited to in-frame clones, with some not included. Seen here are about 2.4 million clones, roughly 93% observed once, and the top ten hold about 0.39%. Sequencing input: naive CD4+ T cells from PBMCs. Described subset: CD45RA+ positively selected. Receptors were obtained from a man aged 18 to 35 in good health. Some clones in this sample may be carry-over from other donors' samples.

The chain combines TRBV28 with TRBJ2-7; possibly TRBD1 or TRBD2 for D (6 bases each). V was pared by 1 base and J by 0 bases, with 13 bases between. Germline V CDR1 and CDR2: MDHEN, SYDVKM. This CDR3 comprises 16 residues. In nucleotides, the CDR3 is TGTGCCAGCAGTTTATTAGGGGGGAGTCCCTCCTACGAGCAGTACTTC. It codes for CASSLLGGSPSYEQYF.

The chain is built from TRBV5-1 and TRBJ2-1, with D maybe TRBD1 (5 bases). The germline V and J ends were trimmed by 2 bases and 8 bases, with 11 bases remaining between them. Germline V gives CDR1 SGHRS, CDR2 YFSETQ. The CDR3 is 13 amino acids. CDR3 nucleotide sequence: TGCGCCAGCAGCTTATTAAGGGGTTATGAGCAGTTCTTC. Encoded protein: CASSLLRGYEQFF.

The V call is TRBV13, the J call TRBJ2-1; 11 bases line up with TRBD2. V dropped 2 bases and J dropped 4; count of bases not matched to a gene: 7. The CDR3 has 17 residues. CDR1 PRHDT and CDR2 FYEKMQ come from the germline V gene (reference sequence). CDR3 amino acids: CASSLPPTSGIYNEQFF. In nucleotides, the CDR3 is TGTGCCAGCAGCTTACCCCCGACTAGCGGGATTTACAATGAGCAGTTCTTC.

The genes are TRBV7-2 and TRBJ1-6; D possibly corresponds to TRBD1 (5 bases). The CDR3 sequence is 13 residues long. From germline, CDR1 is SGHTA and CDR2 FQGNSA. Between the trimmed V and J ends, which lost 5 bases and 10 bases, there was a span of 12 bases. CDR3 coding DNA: TGTGCCAGCAGCCAGTTGGGGGGATCACCCCTCCACTTT. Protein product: CASSQLGGSPLHF.

In nucleotides, the CDR3 is TGTGCCAGCAGTTACTCGTCACAGGGGAGAAGCTATGGCTACACCTTC. It encodes CASSYSSQGRSYGYTF. The V gene is TRBV6-5, the J gene TRBJ1-2, with TRBD1 matching over 7 bases. CDR1 is MNHEY, CDR2 SVGAGI, per germline. The CDR3 has 16 residues. Germline trimming cut 0 bases from V and 4 bases from J; bases unmatched to any gene: 8.

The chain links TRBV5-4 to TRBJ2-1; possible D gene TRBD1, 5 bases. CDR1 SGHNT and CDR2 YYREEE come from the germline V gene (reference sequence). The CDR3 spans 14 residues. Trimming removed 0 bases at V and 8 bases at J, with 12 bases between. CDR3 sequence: CASSLGRGIHEQFF. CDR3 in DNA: TGTGCCAGCAGCTTGGGAAGGGGAATCCATGAGCAGTTCTTC.

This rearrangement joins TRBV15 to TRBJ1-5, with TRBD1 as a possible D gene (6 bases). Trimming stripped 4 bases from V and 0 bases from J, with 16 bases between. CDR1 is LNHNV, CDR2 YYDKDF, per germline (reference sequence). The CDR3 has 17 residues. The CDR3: CATSKPGAAYSNQPQHF. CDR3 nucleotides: TGTGCCACCAGCAAACCGGGGGCAGCTTATAGCAATCAGCCCCAGCATTTT.

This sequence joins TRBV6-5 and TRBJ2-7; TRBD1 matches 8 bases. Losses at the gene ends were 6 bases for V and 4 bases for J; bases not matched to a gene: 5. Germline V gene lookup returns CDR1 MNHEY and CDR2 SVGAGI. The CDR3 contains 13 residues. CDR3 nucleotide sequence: TGTGCCAGCAGCCGACAGGGGCGGTACGAGCAGTACTTC. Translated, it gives CASSRQGRYEQYF.

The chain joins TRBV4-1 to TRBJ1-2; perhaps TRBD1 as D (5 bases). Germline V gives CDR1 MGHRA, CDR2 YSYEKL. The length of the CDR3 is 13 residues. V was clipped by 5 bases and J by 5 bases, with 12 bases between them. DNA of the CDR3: TGCGCCAGCAGCGCAGGGACGGGATATGGCTACACCTTC. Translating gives CASSAGTGYGYTF.

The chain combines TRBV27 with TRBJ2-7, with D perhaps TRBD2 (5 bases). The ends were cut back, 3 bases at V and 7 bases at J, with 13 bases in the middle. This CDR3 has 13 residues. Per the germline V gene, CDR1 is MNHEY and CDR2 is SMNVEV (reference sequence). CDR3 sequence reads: CASSFLVRGEQYF. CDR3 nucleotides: TGTGCCAGCAGTTTTCTTGTTAGAGGGGAGCAGTACTTC.

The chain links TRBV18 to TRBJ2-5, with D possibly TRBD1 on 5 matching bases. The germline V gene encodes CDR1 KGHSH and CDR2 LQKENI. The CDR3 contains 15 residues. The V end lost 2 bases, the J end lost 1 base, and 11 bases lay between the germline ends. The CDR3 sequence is CASSPGQLPQETQYF. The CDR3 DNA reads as TGTGCCAGCTCACCAGGACAATTGCCCCAAGAGACCCAGTACTTC. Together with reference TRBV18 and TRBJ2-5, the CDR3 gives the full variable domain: NAGVMQNPRHLVRRRGQEARLRCSPMKGHSHVYWYRQLPEEGLKFMVYLQKENIIDESGMPKERFSAEFPKEGPSILRIQQVVRGDSAAYFCASSPGQLPQETQYFGPGTRLLVL.

CDR3 bases: TGTGCCAGCAGCTTAGGGAGGCAGGGGGATCAGCCCCAGCATTTT. Translation: CASSLGRQGDQPQHF. This chain uses TRBV7-2 with TRBJ1-5; 7 nucleotides line up with TRBD1. With 1 base clipped from V and 5 bases from J, the junction kept 5 bases outside the gene matches. This CDR3 contains 15 residues. Germline CDR1 is SGHTA and CDR2 is FQGNSA.

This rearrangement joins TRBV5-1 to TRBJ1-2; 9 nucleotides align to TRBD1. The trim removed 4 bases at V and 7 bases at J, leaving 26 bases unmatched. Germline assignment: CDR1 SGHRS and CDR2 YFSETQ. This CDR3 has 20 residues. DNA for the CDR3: TGCGCCAGCAGCCTTGGGCTCCAGGGCCCGGGACAGGGAAGTAGGGCTGGCTACACCTTC. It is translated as CASSLGLQGPGQGSRAGYTF. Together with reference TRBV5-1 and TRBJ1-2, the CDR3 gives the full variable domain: KAGVTQTPRYLIKTRGQQVTLSCSPISGHRSVSWYQQTPGQGLQFLFEYFSETQRNKGNFPGRFSGRQFSNSRSEMNVSTLELGDSALYLCASSLGLQGPGQGSRAGYTFGSGTRLTVV.

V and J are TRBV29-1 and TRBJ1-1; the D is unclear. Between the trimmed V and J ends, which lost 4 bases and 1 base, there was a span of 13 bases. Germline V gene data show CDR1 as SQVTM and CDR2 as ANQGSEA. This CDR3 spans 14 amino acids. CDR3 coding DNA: TGCAGCGTTGTAACACCGGGCCCGAACACTGAAGCTTTCTTT. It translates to CSVVTPGPNTEAFF.

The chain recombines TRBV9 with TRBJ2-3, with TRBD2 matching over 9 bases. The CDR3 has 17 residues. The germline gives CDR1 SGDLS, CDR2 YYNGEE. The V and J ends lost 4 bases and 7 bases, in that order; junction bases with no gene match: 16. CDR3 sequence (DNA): TGTGCCAGCAGCCCCTGGGGGCTAGCGGGACTTGGACATACGCAGTATTTT. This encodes CASSPWGLAGLGHTQYF.

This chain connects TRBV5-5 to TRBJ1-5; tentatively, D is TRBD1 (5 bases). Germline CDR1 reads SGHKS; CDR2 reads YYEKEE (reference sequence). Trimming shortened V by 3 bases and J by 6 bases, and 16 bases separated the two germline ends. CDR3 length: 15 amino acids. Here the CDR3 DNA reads TGTGCCAGCAGCTCGCGGGACGGGTCTTTTCAGCCCCAGCATTTT. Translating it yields CASSSRDGSFQPQHF.

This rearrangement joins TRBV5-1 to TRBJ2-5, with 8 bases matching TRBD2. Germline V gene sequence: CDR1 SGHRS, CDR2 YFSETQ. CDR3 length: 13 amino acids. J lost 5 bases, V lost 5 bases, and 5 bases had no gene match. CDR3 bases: TGCGCCAGCAGGGGACTAGAGATGGAGACCCAGTACTTC. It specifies CASRGLEMETQYF.

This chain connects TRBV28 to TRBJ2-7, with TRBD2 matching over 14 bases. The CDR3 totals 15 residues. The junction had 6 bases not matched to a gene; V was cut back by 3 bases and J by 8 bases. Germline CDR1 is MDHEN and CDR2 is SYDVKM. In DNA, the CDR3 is TGTGCCAGCAGTTTCTCGGGGACTAGCGGGAGTAAGCAGTACTTC. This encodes CASSFSGTSGSKQYF.

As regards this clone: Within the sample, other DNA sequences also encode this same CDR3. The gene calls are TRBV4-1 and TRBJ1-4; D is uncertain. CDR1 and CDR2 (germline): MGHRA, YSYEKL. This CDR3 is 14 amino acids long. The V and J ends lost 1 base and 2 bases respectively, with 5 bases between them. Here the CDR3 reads CASSQGSTNEKLFF. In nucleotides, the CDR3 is TGCGCCAGCAGCCAAGGGTCTACTAATGAAAAACTGTTTTTT.

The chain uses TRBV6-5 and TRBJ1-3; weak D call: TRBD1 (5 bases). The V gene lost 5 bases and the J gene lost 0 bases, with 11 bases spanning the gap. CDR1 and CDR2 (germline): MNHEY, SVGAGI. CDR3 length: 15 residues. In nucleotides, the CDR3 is TGTGCCAGCAGTGGGCAGGGACTCTCTGGAAACACCATATATTTT. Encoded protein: CASSGQGLSGNTIYF.

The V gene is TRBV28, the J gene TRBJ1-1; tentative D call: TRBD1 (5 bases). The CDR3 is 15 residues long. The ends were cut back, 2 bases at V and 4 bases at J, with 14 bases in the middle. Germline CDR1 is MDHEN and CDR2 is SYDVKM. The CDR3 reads CASSLMLQGGTEAFF. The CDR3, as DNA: TGTGCCAGCAGTTTAATGTTGCAGGGCGGCACTGAAGCTTTCTTT.